Listed below are T cell receptor beta chains from one sample, sequenced in a study of CD8 T cells in ankylosing spondylitis. MiXCR, applied by TCRdb to the 5' RACE reads, yields one record per CDR3 protein. The sample comprises roughly 250,000 distinct CDR3 sequences, roughly 8.6% of which are singletons, and under 7.5% rests with the top ten. Sample: blood, either unsorted or a sorted T cell fraction (not recorded which). All receptors come from a male donor with ankylosing spondylitis or in good health (not recorded which). The CDR3 runs from the conserved cysteine through the conserved F or W. The D gene is left open where the match is weak. Clone size, where shown, is once, few, many, or a class for clones that have expanded.

TRBJ2-7	many	TRBV29-1	-	CSVDGGPSYEQYF	TGCAGCGTTGACGGGGGGCCCTCCTACGAGCAGTACTTC
TRBJ1-2	few	TRBV7-2	TRBD1	CASSLGWDRDYGYTF	TGTGCCAGCAGCTTAGGGTGGGACAGGGACTATGGCTACACCTTC
TRBJ1-1	many	TRBV10-3	-	CAISVGDKRRSANTEAFF	TGTGCCATCAGTGTAGGTGACAAGCGGAGGTCCGCGAACACTGAAGCTTTCTTT
TRBJ2-7	many	TRBV20-1	-	CSAKRDYEQYF	TGCAGTGCTAAAAGGGACTACGAGCAGTACTTC
TRBJ2-7	many	TRBV7-2	TRBD2	CASSLVVAGVHEQYF	TGTGCCAGCAGCTTAGTGGTAGCGGGAGTTCACGAGCAGTACTTC
TRBJ1-1	-	TRBV4-3	-	CASSQGGGVGGTEAFF	TGCGCCAGCAGCCAAGGAGGGGGGGTGGGGGGCACTGAAGCTTTCTTT
TRBJ2-2	many	TRBV24-1	-	CATSEGPGELFF	TGTGCCACCAGTGAGGGGCCTGGGGAGCTGTTTTTT
TRBJ1-5	many	TRBV27	TRBD1	CASSPGQGWDKGNQPQHF	TGTGCCAGCAGTCCTGGACAGGGATGGGATAAAGGCAATCAGCCCCAGCATTTT
TRBJ1-6	many	TRBV5-1	-	CASSLTGQYDNSPLHF	TGCGCCAGCAGCTTGACAGGACAGTATGATAATTCACCCCTCCACTTT
TRBJ2-5	-	TRBV5-1	TRBD1	CASSWSGTGAQETQYF	TGCGCCAGCAGCTGGTCCGGGACAGGGGCACAAGAGACCCAGTACTTC
TRBJ1-5	few	TRBV12-3/TRBV12-4	-	CASSINRNQPQHF	TGTGCCAGCAGTATTAACAGAAATCAGCCCCAGCATTTT
TRBJ2-7	-	TRBV10-3	TRBD1	CAISEGTGKGEQYF	TGTGCCATCAGTGAGGGGACAGGGAAGGGCGAGCAGTACTTC
TRBJ2-7	many	TRBV27	-	CASSLSEAAGWSHSYEQYF	TGTGCCAGCAGTTTATCCGAGGCGGCAGGGTGGTCCCACTCCTACGAGCAGTACTTC
TRBJ2-1	many	TRBV20-1	TRBD2	CSATTSGNSYNEQFF	TGCAGTGCCACCACCAGCGGGAACTCCTACAATGAGCAGTTCTTC
TRBJ1-6	few	TRBV30	TRBD1	CAWSGTGNSPLHF	TGTGCCTGGTCCGGGACAGGGAATTCACCCCTCCACTTT
TRBJ1-1	-	TRBV19	TRBD1	CASGHAGTGADTEAFF	TGTGCCAGTGGCCATGCCGGGACAGGGGCGGACACTGAAGCTTTCTTT
TRBJ1-5	many	TRBV2	TRBD1	CASSPGTDRGSGNQPQHF	TGTGCCAGCAGTCCCGGAACTGACAGGGGAAGCGGCAATCAGCCCCAGCATTTT
TRBJ2-2	many	TRBV12-3/TRBV12-4	-	CASSSPGPEELFF	TGTGCCAGCAGCTCCCCTGGGCCAGAGGAGCTGTTTTTT
TRBJ2-7	many	TRBV5-1	-	CASSLAGYYEQYF	TGCGCCAGCAGCTTGGCAGGGTACTACGAGCAGTACTTC
TRBJ2-7	many	TRBV20-1	-	CSARGRGRGYEQYF	TGCAGTGCTAGAGGACGAGGTAGAGGCTACGAGCAGTACTTC
TRBJ2-3	-	TRBV7-2	-	CASSYGPTDTQYF	TGTGCCAGCAGCTACGGACCCACAGATACGCAGTATTTT
TRBJ2-2	many	TRBV6-2/TRBV6-3	TRBD2	CASSEGLAGGPSTGELFF	TGTGCCAGCAGTGAGGGACTAGCGGGGGGGCCGAGCACCGGGGAGCTGTTTTTT
TRBJ2-7	many	TRBV4-3	-	CASSQGVRGLYYEQYF	TGCGCCAGCAGCCAAGGGGTCCGGGGGCTTTACTACGAGCAGTACTTC
TRBJ1-1	many	TRBV12-3/TRBV12-4	-	CASSRGSMNTEAFF	TGTGCCAGCTCCCGGGGGTCCATGAACACTGAAGCTTTCTTT
TRBJ2-7	many	TRBV15	TRBD2	CATSGTSGSLNEQYF	TGTGCCACCAGCGGGACTAGCGGGAGTTTAAACGAGCAGTACTTC
TRBJ2-7	many	TRBV27	TRBD2	CASSLGTSGTYEQYF	TGTGCCAGCAGTTTAGGTACTAGCGGTACCTACGAGCAGTACTTC
TRBJ2-2	-	TRBV2	TRBD2	CASLMGLAAGELFF	TGTGCCAGCCTTATGGGACTAGCCGCCGGGGAGCTGTTTTTT
TRBJ1-1	many	TRBV5-1	-	CASSLEGVRTEAFF	TGCGCCAGCAGCTTGGAAGGGGTTAGAACTGAAGCTTTCTTT
TRBJ1-3	-	TRBV18	-	CASSPQSGNTIYF	TGTGCCAGCTCACCACAGTCGGGAAACACCATATATTTT
TRBJ1-2	few	TRBV7-9	-	CASSIGRFNYGYTF	TGTGCCAGCAGTATAGGACGGTTTAACTATGGCTACACCTTC
TRBJ1-4	many	TRBV3-1	-	CASSNLGKLFF	TGTGCCAGCAGTAATCTCGGAAAACTGTTTTTT
TRBJ1-2	few	TRBV7-2	-	CASTLLPEHGYTF	TGTGCCAGCACCCTACTCCCTGAGCATGGCTACACCTTC
TRBJ2-2	few	TRBV15	TRBD2	CATSRERGLASTGELFF	TGTGCCACCAGCAGAGAAAGGGGACTAGCTAGCACCGGGGAGCTGTTTTTT